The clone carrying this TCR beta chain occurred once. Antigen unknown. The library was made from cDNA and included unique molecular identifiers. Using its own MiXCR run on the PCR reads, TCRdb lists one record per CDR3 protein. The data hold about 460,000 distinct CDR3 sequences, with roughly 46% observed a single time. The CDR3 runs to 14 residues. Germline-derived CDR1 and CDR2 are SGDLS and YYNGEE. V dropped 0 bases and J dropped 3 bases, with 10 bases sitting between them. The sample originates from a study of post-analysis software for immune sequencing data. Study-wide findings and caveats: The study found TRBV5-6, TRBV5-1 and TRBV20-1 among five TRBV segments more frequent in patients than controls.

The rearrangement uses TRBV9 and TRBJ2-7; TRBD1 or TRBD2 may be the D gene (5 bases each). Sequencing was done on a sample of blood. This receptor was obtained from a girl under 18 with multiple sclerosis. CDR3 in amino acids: CASSVGRDGYEQYF. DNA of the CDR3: TGTGCCAGCAGCGTAGGCCGGGACGGCTACGAGCAGTACTTC.